Shown below are 22 T cell receptor beta chains from a single sample sequenced in a study of T cell changes during pregnancy in multiple sclerosis. Here immunoSEQ multiplex PCR was the method, and the copy in TCRdb shows in-frame clones only, minus some. The sample holds roughly 79,000 clones, under 95% seen once. Here the sequenced sample was CD4+ T cells from peripheral blood mononuclear cells, taken before pregnancy. All receptors come from a female donor with multiple sclerosis, enrolled in a pregnancy study.

V and J are TRBV28 and TRBJ1-2; D ambiguous. V was cut by 2 bases and J by 0 bases, with 16 bases left in between. CDR1 MDHEN and CDR2 SYDVKM come from the germline V gene. The CDR3 spans 17 residues. CDR3 nucleotides: TGTGCCAGCAGTTTAGGAGCGGTGGGGTACCCTAACTATGGCTACACCTTC. The encoded protein is CASSLGAVGYPNYGYTF.

V gene TRBV11-2 combines with J gene TRBJ2-2; TRBD2 might be the D (5 bases). Germline CDR1 reads SGHAT; CDR2 reads FQNNGV. The V and J ends lost 2 bases and 1 base respectively, with 11 bases between them. CDR3 length: 16 amino acids. CDR3 nucleotides: TGTGCCAGCAGCTTATTAATGGGAGTGAACACCGGGGAGCTGTTTTTT. Translated: CASSLLMGVNTGELFF.

The chain uses TRBV5-4 and TRBJ2-7, with D possibly being TRBD2 (6 bases). Trimming stripped 2 bases from V and 6 bases from J, with 21 bases between. The CDR3 loop spans 16 amino acids. CDR1 is SGHNT and CDR2 is YYREEE in the germline V gene (reference sequence). The CDR3 DNA sequence: TGTGCCAGCAGCTTTTCTTCCCCGGGAGCGGCGGTCGAGCAGTACTTC. This gives the protein CASSFSSPGAAVEQYF.

The rearrangement joins TRBV2 to TRBJ1-6, with TRBD1 as a possible D gene (6 bases). CDR3 length: 13 amino acids. Germline V CDR1 and CDR2: SNHLY, FYNNEI. Trimming cost V 2 bases and J 7 bases, with 6 bases left between them. CDR3 region: CASSERGNSPLHF. The DNA of the CDR3 is TGTGCCAGCAGTGAAAGGGGGAATTCACCCCTCCACTTT.

The chain employs TRBV9 and TRBJ2-5; 7 nucleotides align to TRBD1. The CDR3 contains 14 residues. V was pared by 4 bases and J by 4 bases, with 7 bases of the junction left unmatched. Germline assignment: CDR1 SGDLS and CDR2 YYNGEE. The CDR3 DNA reads TGTGCCAGCAGCACCACAGGGGATCGAGAGACCCAGTACTTC. Amino acid sequence: CASSTTGDRETQYF.

This chain joins TRBV18 and TRBJ1-1; TRBD1 aligns across 10 bases. The germline V gene encodes CDR1 KGHSH and CDR2 LQKENI. With V trimmed by 5 bases and J by 5 bases, 8 bases remained unmatched. CDR3 length: 15 residues. The CDR3 loop is CASSRGQGKSTEAFF. In DNA, the CDR3 is TGTGCCAGCTCAAGGGGACAGGGGAAGAGTACTGAAGCTTTCTTT.

The chain uses TRBV27 and TRBJ2-5; D call uncertain. CDR1 MNHEY and CDR2 SMNVEV come from the germline V gene (reference sequence). V dropped 0 bases and J dropped 7 bases, with 15 bases sitting between them. The CDR3 length is 15 residues. CDR3 nucleotide sequence: TGTGCCAGCAGTTTATCAGGTGCGCCATCGGGGACCCAGTACTTC. It yields the protein CASSLSGAPSGTQYF.

This rearrangement joins TRBV6-6 to TRBJ2-6; D unresolved. The CDR3 length is 14 residues. The germline V gene encodes CDR1 MNHNY and CDR2 SVGAGI (reference sequence). Trimming shortened V by 5 bases and J by 5 bases, and 10 bases separated the two germline ends. The CDR3 region has the DNA TGTGCCAGCAGTACCGACTCCAGGGCCAACGTCCTGACTTTC. The encoded protein is CASSTDSRANVLTF.

This clone was seen just once. The chain recombines TRBV19 with TRBJ2-2; 10 bases fit TRBD1. There are 15 residues in the CDR3. Germline V gene sequence: CDR1 LNHDA, CDR2 SQIVND (reference sequence). V lost 3 bases and J lost 4; bases outside the gene matches: 2. The chain's CDR3 is CASSMGQGSTGELFF. DNA of the CDR3: TGTGCCAGTAGTATGGGACAGGGGAGCACCGGGGAGCTGTTTTTT.

V gene TRBV19 combines with J gene TRBJ2-7; 7 bases are a match to TRBD1. The CDR3 covers 15 residues. In germline, CDR1 is LNHDA, CDR2 SQIVND (reference sequence). Unmatched junction bases numbered 11, after V lost 6 bases and J lost 3 bases. Written as DNA, the CDR3 is TGTGCCAGTAGCTCGCTGGGTGACAGGGTCTACGAGCAGTACTTC. Translation: CASSSLGDRVYEQYF.

In nucleotides, the CDR3 is TGCGCCAGCAGCTTCTCTAGCTTAGCCTACAATGAGCAGTTCTTC. Translation gives CASSFSSLAYNEQFF. The chain is built from TRBV5-1 and TRBJ2-1; TRBD2 is a possible D gene (5 bases). Germline V gene data show CDR1 as SGHRS and CDR2 as YFSETQ. The CDR3 runs 15 residues. The ends were cut back, 2 bases at V and 2 bases at J, with 11 bases in the middle.

The gene calls are TRBV7-9 and TRBJ2-2; TRBD1 is a possible D gene (5 bases). The germline V gene has CDR1 SEHNR and CDR2 FQNEAQ (reference sequence). The CDR3 loop spans 14 amino acids. V was pared by 3 bases and J by 1 base, with 6 bases between. CDR3 in DNA: TGTGCCAGCAGCTTTGACAGGAACACCGGGGAGCTGTTTTTT. Protein: CASSFDRNTGELFF.

The V call is TRBV28, the J call TRBJ1-4; D gene unclear. V was trimmed by 9 bases and J by 8 bases, leaving 16 bases between them. This CDR3 has 13 amino acids. The germline V gene encodes CDR1 MDHEN and CDR2 SYDVKM. CDR3 in DNA: TGTGCCAGTGTTACTCCAGGCGTCGAAAAACTGTTTTTT. Protein: CASVTPGVEKLFF.

This clone was counted once. V and J are TRBV19 and TRBJ2-1, with 13 nucleotides matching TRBD2. The CDR3 runs to 13 residues. CDR1 and CDR2 from the germline V gene are LNHDA and SQIVND (reference sequence). The V gene end was trimmed by 10 bases and the J gene end by 9 bases; junction bases not matched to a gene: 6. The CDR3 spells CATALAGGFEQFF. The CDR3 region has the DNA TGTGCCACCGCACTAGCGGGAGGGTTTGAGCAGTTCTTC.

V and J are TRBV28 and TRBJ1-3; 8 nucleotides align to TRBD1. V was clipped by 2 bases and J by 1 base; unmatched bases: 1. Germline V gene sequence: CDR1 MDHEN, CDR2 SYDVKM. There are 15 residues in the CDR3. CDR3 sequence (DNA): TGTGCCAGCAGTTTACAGGGGGCTTCTGGAAACACCATATATTTT. This translates into CASSLQGASGNTIYF.

The V and J genes are TRBV11-2 and TRBJ2-7; D remains unclear. Germline V CDR1 and CDR2: SGHAT, FQNNGV. The CDR3 runs 12 residues. V shed 4 bases and J shed 3 bases, with 7 bases lying between them. CDR3 coding DNA: TGTGCCAGCAGCTCCCCTAGCTACGAGCAGTACTTC. Translating it yields CASSSPSYEQYF.

V usage is TRBV18 and J usage is TRBJ2-5; D unclear. Germline assignment: CDR1 KGHSH and CDR2 LQKENI. The V gene lost 5 bases and the J gene lost 4 bases, with 5 bases spanning the gap. The CDR3 is 11 residues long. The CDR3 DNA sequence: TGTGCCAGCTCAACGGTAGAGACCCAGTACTTC. This gives the protein CASSTVETQYF.

The chain recombines TRBV2 with TRBJ1-2; D ambiguous. V lost 4 bases and J lost 6, with 12 bases in between. Germline CDR1 is SNHLY and CDR2 is FYNNEI. This CDR3 comprises 13 residues. DNA for the CDR3: TGTGCCAGCAGTGTCGTGGGGAGGGATGGCTACACCTTC. Its protein is CASSVVGRDGYTF. The variable domain in full, completed from reference TRBV2 and TRBJ1-2, reads EPEVTQTPSHQVTQMGQEVILRCVPISNHLYFYWYRQILGQKVEFLVSFYNNEISEKSEIFDDQFSVERPDGSNFTLKIRSTKLEDSAMYFCASSVVGRDGYTFGSGTRLTVV.

The chain links TRBV11-3 to TRBJ2-5, with 12 positions matching TRBD2. V lost 2 bases and J lost 2; bases outside the gene matches: 0. The CDR3 is made up of 15 amino acids. Germline V gene data show CDR1 as SGHNT and CDR2 as YENEEA. The CDR3 bases are TGTGCCAGCAGCTTAACTAGCGGGGGGCAAGAGACCCAGTACTTC. Its protein product is CASSLTSGGQETQYF.

Only one count was recorded for this clone. J is TRBJ1-1 and V is TRBV11-2, with 10 bases identical to TRBD1. Unmatched junction bases numbered 12, after V lost 5 bases and J lost 12 bases. CDR1 is SGHAT, CDR2 FQNNGV, per germline. The CDR3 is 14 residues long. CDR3 region: CASSQIRDRGRTFF. The CDR3 bases are TGTGCCAGCAGCCAGATTCGGGACAGGGGAAGAACTTTCTTT. Variable domain in full (rest from reference TRBV11-2 and TRBJ1-1): EAGVAQSPRYKIIEKRQSVAFWCNPISGHATLYWYQQILGQGPKLLIQFQNNGVVDDSQLPKDRFSAERLKGVDSTLKIQPAKLEDSAVYLCASSQIRDRGRTFFGQGTRLTVV.

The rearrangement joins TRBV15 to TRBJ2-4, with D tentatively TRBD2 (5 bases). The V and J ends lost 1 base and 8 bases respectively, with 18 bases between them. From germline, CDR1 is LNHNV and CDR2 YYDKDF (reference sequence). CDR3 size: 16 residues. CDR3: CATSRARASGEDIQYF. CDR3 in DNA: TGTGCCACCAGCAGAGCCCGGGCCAGCGGAGAGGACATTCAGTACTTC.

The chain carries TRBV28 and TRBJ2-1, with TRBD2 matching 8 bases. The CDR3 spans 15 residues. The germline CDR1 and CDR2 sequences are MDHEN and SYDVKM. The J segment lost 8 bases and the V segment lost 3 bases, leaving 9 bases of the junction unmatched. The CDR3 reads CASSLGLVSDHEQFF. The CDR3 DNA reads as TGTGCCAGCAGTTTGGGACTAGTATCCGACCATGAGCAGTTCTTC.